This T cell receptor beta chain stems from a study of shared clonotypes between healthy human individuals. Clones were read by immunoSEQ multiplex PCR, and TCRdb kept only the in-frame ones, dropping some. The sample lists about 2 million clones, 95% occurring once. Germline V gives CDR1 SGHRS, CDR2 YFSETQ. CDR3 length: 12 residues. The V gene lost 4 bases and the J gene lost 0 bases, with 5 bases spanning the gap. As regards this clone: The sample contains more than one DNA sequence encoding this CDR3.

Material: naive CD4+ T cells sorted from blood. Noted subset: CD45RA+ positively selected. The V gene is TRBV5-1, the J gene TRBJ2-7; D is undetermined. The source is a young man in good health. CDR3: CASSPPSYEQYF. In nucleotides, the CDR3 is TGCGCCAGCAGCCCGCCCTCCTACGAGCAGTACTTC.